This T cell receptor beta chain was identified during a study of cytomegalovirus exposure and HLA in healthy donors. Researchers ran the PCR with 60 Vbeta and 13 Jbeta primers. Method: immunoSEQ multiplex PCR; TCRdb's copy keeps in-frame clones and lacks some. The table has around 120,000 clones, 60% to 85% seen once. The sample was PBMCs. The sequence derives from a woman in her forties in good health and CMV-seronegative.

CDR3 DNA sequence: TGTGCCAGCAGTGCCCGGACTAGCACAGATACGCAGTATTTT. Translating gives CASSARTSTDTQYF. The V gene is TRBV28, the J gene TRBJ2-3; a weak D match, TRBD2 (5 bases). CDR3 length: 14 amino acids. V was pared by 5 bases and J by 0 bases, with 9 bases between. From germline, CDR1 is MDHEN and CDR2 SYDVKM.